These 29 T cell receptor beta chains were all obtained from the same sample, sequenced in a study of cytomegalovirus exposure and HLA in healthy donors. With 60 Vbeta and 13 Jbeta primers, the PCR was carried out. TCRdb keeps only in-frame clones here, not all; method: immunoSEQ multiplex PCR. The sample table sets out 200,000 to 250,000 clones. The sequencing input was PBMCs. These receptors were collected from a girl aged 2-10 years in good health and CMV-seropositive.

This rearrangement joins TRBV6-1 to TRBJ2-1; 8 nucleotides align to TRBD1. This CDR3 comprises 14 residues. Trimming took 9 bases from V and 0 from J; bases not matched to a gene: 4. Germline loops: CDR1 MNHNS, CDR2 SASEGT. In DNA, the CDR3 is TGTGCCAGTTGGACAGGGAGCTCCTACAATGAGCAGTTCTTC. Its translation is CASWTGSSYNEQFF.

The chain is built from TRBV4-2 and TRBJ2-1; 11 bases line up with TRBD2. The germline V gene has CDR1 LGHNA and CDR2 YNFKEQ. The J segment lost 0 bases and the V segment lost 6 bases, leaving 10 bases of the junction unmatched. The CDR3 runs to 18 residues. CDR3: CASRRHGSGRDSYNEQFF. Written as DNA, the CDR3 is TGTGCCAGCAGACGTCATGGTAGCGGGAGGGACTCCTACAATGAGCAGTTCTTC.

In regard to this clone: This sample includes further DNA sequences coding for the same CDR3. The V gene is TRBV27, the J gene TRBJ2-1; the D gene is possibly TRBD1 (6 bases). V dropped 1 base and J dropped 3 bases, with 7 bases sitting between them. Per germline, CDR1 MNHEY and CDR2 SMNVEV (reference sequence). This CDR3 has 14 amino acids. The DNA for the CDR3 is TGTGCCAGCAGTTTATTAGGGGGCTACAATGAGCAGTTCTTC. It yields the protein CASSLLGGYNEQFF.

The chain recombines TRBV7-3 with TRBJ2-5, with D perhaps TRBD1 (6 bases). The V end was cut by 5 bases, the J end by 5 bases, with 12 bases between. The germline gives CDR1 SGHTA, CDR2 FQGTGA. The CDR3 extends over 13 amino acids. CDR3 nucleotides: TGTGCCAGCAGCGTACAGGGATCCGAGACCCAGTACTTC. Translated: CASSVQGSETQYF. The full variable domain, its missing parts supplied by reference TRBV7-3 and TRBJ2-5, is GAGVSQTPSNKVTEKGKYVELRCDPISGHTALYWYRQSLGQGPEFLIYFQGTGAADDSGLPNDRFFAVRPEGSVSTLKIQRTERGDSAVYLCASSVQGSETQYFGPGTRLLVL.

This sequence joins TRBV7-3 and TRBJ2-6; D ambiguous. The V end lost 5 bases, the J end lost 4 bases, and 12 bases lay between the germline ends. CDR3 length: 15 residues. CDR1 is SGHTA, CDR2 FQGTGA, per germline. The CDR3 bases are TGTGCCAGCAGCCCTCACCAGGCCGGGGCCAACGTCCTGACTTTC. The encoded protein is CASSPHQAGANVLTF. Supplemented by reference TRBV7-3 and TRBJ2-6, the full variable domain reads GAGVSQTPSNKVTEKGKYVELRCDPISGHTALYWYRQSLGQGPEFLIYFQGTGAADDSGLPNDRFFAVRPEGSVSTLKIQRTERGDSAVYLCASSPHQAGANVLTFGAGSRLTVL.

This chain uses TRBV18 with TRBJ2-2; TRBD1 might be the D (5 bases). The CDR3 contains 14 residues. V dropped 4 bases and J dropped 5 bases, with 11 bases sitting between them. Germline V lookup: CDR1 KGHSH, CDR2 LQKENI. The DNA of the CDR3 is TGTGCCAGCTCACGGGCAGGACAAACCGGGGAGCTGTTTTTT. Protein: CASSRAGQTGELFF.

This chain joins TRBV7-3 and TRBJ2-2; D is perhaps TRBD1 (6 bases). There are 17 residues in the CDR3. Looked up from germline, CDR1 is SGHTA and CDR2 is FQGTGA. The germline V and J ends were trimmed by 5 bases and 0 bases, with 16 bases remaining between them. The CDR3, as DNA: TGTGCCAGCAGCCTAGACCGGGACAAAGCGAACACCGGGGAGCTGTTTTTT. Its protein product is CASSLDRDKANTGELFF.

The chain joins TRBV28 to TRBJ2-5, with 9 bases aligning to TRBD1. The DNA end is a closer match to TRBJ2-7, so the J assignment may be wrong. CDR1 is MDHEN and CDR2 is SYDVKM in the germline V gene. This CDR3 has 21 amino acids. CDR3 loop: CASRINRGRGGAEVQSYEQYF. The CDR3 nucleotides read TGTGCCAGCAGGATAAACAGGGGGCGCGGCGGTGCGGAGGTCCAATCCTACGAGCAGTACTTC.

V usage is TRBV5-4 and J usage is TRBJ2-7; 8 nucleotides align to TRBD1. The V gene's germline CDR1 is SGHNT and CDR2 YYREEE (reference sequence). The CDR3 has 13 residues. Trimming removed 4 bases from V and 5 bases from J; junction bases left unmatched: 5. The CDR3 DNA is TGTGCCAGCAGCCCCGGACAGGGAGACGAGCAGTACTTC. It yields the protein CASSPGQGDEQYF.

V gene TRBV28 combines with J gene TRBJ2-7; 9 bases map to TRBD1. With 2 bases clipped from V and 0 bases from J, the junction kept 5 bases outside the gene matches. The germline V gene has CDR1 MDHEN and CDR2 SYDVKM. The CDR3 is made up of 16 amino acids. The CDR3 spells CASSLRTGDFSYEQYF. DNA for the CDR3: TGTGCCAGCAGTTTACGGACAGGGGATTTCTCCTACGAGCAGTACTTC.

The V gene is TRBV28, the J gene TRBJ1-1, with D perhaps matching TRBD1 (5 bases). V lost 5 bases, J lost 4 bases, and 8 bases lay in between. CDR3 length: 12 amino acids. CDR1 and CDR2 (germline): MDHEN, SYDVKM. CDR3 DNA sequence: TGTGCCAGCAGTAATACAGGCACTGAAGCTTTCTTT. It translates to CASSNTGTEAFF. Full variable domain (remainder filled in from reference TRBV28 and TRBJ1-1): DVKVTQSSRYLVKRTGEKVFLECVQDMDHENMFWYRQDPGLGLRLIYFSYDVKMKEKGDIPEGYSVSREKKERFSLILESASTNQTSMYLCASSNTGTEAFFGQGTRLTVV.

The rearrangement joins TRBV5-8 to TRBJ2-6, with D perhaps TRBD1 (6 bases). Germline V gene sequence: CDR1 SGHTS, CDR2 YDEGEE. This CDR3 contains 18 residues. The V end lost 1 base, the J end lost 2 bases, and 16 bases lay between the germline ends. The CDR3 bases are TGTGCCAGCAGCTTGATCGGGACAACGGAAACTGGGGCCAACGTCCTGACTTTC. Its protein is CASSLIGTTETGANVLTF.

The V gene is TRBV10-3, the J gene TRBJ2-7; D unresolved. CDR1 and CDR2 (germline): ENHRY, SYGVKD. With 6 bases removed from V and 3 bases from J, the gap between germline ends came to 15 bases. The CDR3 loop spans 14 amino acids. In DNA form, the CDR3 reads TGTGCCATCAGAAGCGATTTGAGTTACTACGAGCAGTACTTC. Translated, it gives CAIRSDLSYYEQYF.

The chain uses TRBV13 and TRBJ2-5; TRBD2 might be the D (5 bases). CDR3 length equals 15 residues. The V gene lost 2 bases and the J gene lost 3 bases, with 13 bases spanning the gap. Germline CDR1 and CDR2: PRHDT and FYEKMQ (reference sequence). The CDR3 DNA reads TGTGCCAGCAGCTTAAGCGGCCGGGGTGAAGAGACCCAGTACTTC. Amino acid sequence: CASSLSGRGEETQYF. Together with reference TRBV13 and TRBJ2-5, the CDR3 gives the full variable domain: AAGVIQSPRHLIKEKRETATLKCYPIPRHDTVYWYQQGPGQDPQFLISFYEKMQSDKGSIPDRFSAQQFSDYHSELNMSSLELGDSALYFCASSLSGRGEETQYFGPGTRLLVL.

CDR3 sequence: CASSTAWDNGYTF. The DNA for the CDR3 is TGTGCCAGTAGTACGGCCTGGGACAATGGCTACACCTTC. The chain combines TRBV19 with TRBJ1-2, with a weak D call TRBD1 (6 bases). The germline V and J ends were trimmed by 4 bases and 6 bases, with 12 bases remaining between them. The CDR3 runs to 13 residues. The V gene's germline CDR1 is LNHDA and CDR2 SQIVND (reference sequence).

The chain employs TRBV5-5 and TRBJ2-7, with 9 bases fitting TRBD1. The CDR3 runs 16 residues. Germline V gives CDR1 SGHKS, CDR2 YYEKEE (reference sequence). V was pared by 0 bases and J by 4 bases, with 8 bases of the junction left unmatched. DNA of the CDR3: TGTGCCAGCAGCTTGGTGGGGACAGGGCCTATATACGAGCAGTACTTC. It translates to CASSLVGTGPIYEQYF.

The rearrangement links TRBV6-5 to TRBJ1-4; D not certain. CDR1 is MNHEY, CDR2 SVGAGI, per germline. CDR3 length: 14 residues. V lost 2 bases to trimming and J lost 8 bases, with 12 bases between them. Here the CDR3 DNA reads TGTGCCAGCAGTTACCTCCTCGGTCAAGAAAAACTGTTTTTT. Translated: CASSYLLGQEKLFF.

The genes are TRBV19 and TRBJ2-1; D is unclear. Trimming left V 6 bases short and J 6 bases short, with 12 bases between. The CDR3 has 13 amino acids. Germline V gene sequence: CDR1 LNHDA, CDR2 SQIVND (reference sequence). The CDR3 DNA follows: TGTGCCAGTAGCGTAAAGTACGGCAATGAGCAGTTCTTC. Amino acid sequence: CASSVKYGNEQFF.

The J gene is TRBJ2-5, the V gene TRBV30; TRBD2 agrees at 14 bases. Germline V gives CDR1 GTSNPN, CDR2 SVGIG (reference sequence). The CDR3 consists of 17 residues. The V and J ends lost 2 bases and 2 bases, in that order; junction bases with no gene match: 7. The CDR3 sequence is CAWSQPGLAGGQETQYF. The CDR3, as DNA: TGTGCCTGGAGTCAACCAGGACTAGCGGGGGGACAAGAGACCCAGTACTTC.

The rearrangement uses TRBV7-2 and TRBJ1-2; D gene unclear. V lost 1 base and J 4 bases, leaving 13 bases between the germline ends. Germline CDR1 and CDR2: SGHTA and FQGNSA. The CDR3 has 15 amino acids. CDR3 DNA sequence: TGTGCCAGCAGCTTAGACGGCCAAGACTTCTATGGCTACACCTTC. Translation gives CASSLDGQDFYGYTF.

The genes are TRBV11-3 and TRBJ2-1, with 12 bases matching TRBD2. V trimming: 5 bases; J trimming: 2 bases; junction bases outside the gene matches: 7. Per germline, CDR1 SGHNT and CDR2 YENEEA. The CDR3 has 17 amino acids. The DNA for the CDR3 is TGTGCCAGCAGCCTTGAACTAGCGGGAGGTCCCTACAATGAGCAGTTCTTC. This encodes CASSLELAGGPYNEQFF.

J is TRBJ2-6 and V is TRBV4-1, with 7 bases lining up with TRBD1. This CDR3 comprises 15 residues. Per germline, CDR1 MGHRA and CDR2 YSYEKL. V gave up 4 bases and J gave up 2 bases; unmatched junction bases: 2. The CDR3 sequence is CASSPDRAGANVLTF. The CDR3 region has the DNA TGCGCCAGCAGCCCCGACAGGGCTGGGGCCAACGTCCTGACTTTC.

The chain joins TRBV7-9 to TRBJ1-1; 12 bases line up with TRBD1. Germline V CDR1 and CDR2: SEHNR, FQNEAQ (reference sequence). Trimming took 7 bases from V and 3 from J; bases not matched to a gene: 15. CDR3 length: 18 amino acids. The CDR3 reads CASIVVLTGQGADTEAFF. The CDR3, as DNA: TGTGCCAGCATAGTCGTCCTGACGGGACAGGGGGCCGACACTGAAGCTTTCTTT.

For the CDR3, the DNA is TGTGCCAGCTCCCACCGGGACTTACCGACCTACGAGCAGTACTTC. Translated, it gives CASSHRDLPTYEQYF. The rearrangement links TRBV18 to TRBJ2-7, with D perhaps matching TRBD2 (6 bases). Per germline, CDR1 KGHSH and CDR2 LQKENI. V was pared by 6 bases and J by 2 bases, with 17 bases between. The CDR3 has 15 residues.

The rearrangement uses TRBV11-3 and TRBJ2-5; D not resolved. This CDR3 is built from 12 residues. In germline, CDR1 is SGHNT, CDR2 YENEEA. The V and J ends lost 5 bases and 0 bases respectively, with 4 bases between them. CDR3 in DNA: TGTGCCAGCAGCCAGGACCAAGAGACCCAGTACTTC. Translated: CASSQDQETQYF.

About this clone: This CDR3 is also generated by other DNA sequences in the sample. The rearrangement links TRBV27 to TRBJ2-7, with D perhaps matching TRBD2 (6 bases). The V end was cut by 2 bases, the J end by 3 bases, with 8 bases between. Germline V gives CDR1 MNHEY, CDR2 SMNVEV (reference sequence). The CDR3 contains 13 residues. The CDR3 reads CASSLAGNYEQYF. Written as DNA, the CDR3 is TGTGCCAGCAGTTTAGCGGGAAACTACGAGCAGTACTTC.

The J gene is TRBJ2-7, the V gene TRBV19; weak D call: TRBD1 (5 bases). Germline CDR1 and CDR2: LNHDA and SQIVND (reference sequence). CDR3 length: 15 amino acids. The ends were cut back, 4 bases at V and 2 bases at J, with 15 bases in the middle. The CDR3 reads CASSNPGSVAYEQYF. For the CDR3, the DNA is TGTGCCAGTAGTAACCCAGGGTCGGTGGCCTACGAGCAGTACTTC.

The CDR3 is CASSPGTGMYEQYF. DNA of the CDR3: TGTGCCAGCAGTCCCGGGACAGGGATGTACGAGCAGTACTTC. The chain carries TRBV27 and TRBJ2-7, with TRBD1 matching over 9 bases. Germline values: CDR1 MNHEY, CDR2 SMNVEV (reference sequence). V shed 5 bases, J shed 4 bases, and the junction held 6 bases outside the gene matches. This CDR3 comprises 14 residues.

The chain employs TRBV7-9 and TRBJ1-1; D is uncertain. The germline V gene encodes CDR1 SEHNR and CDR2 FQNEAQ (reference sequence). This CDR3 contains 13 residues. The V end lost 4 bases, the J end lost 1 base, and 7 bases lay between the germline ends. The CDR3 DNA reads TGTGCCAGCAGCTCTATTGGGAACACTGAAGCTTTCTTT. Its translation: CASSSIGNTEAFF. Supplemented by reference TRBV7-9 and TRBJ1-1, the full variable domain reads DTGVSQNPRHKITKRGQNVTFRCDPISEHNRLYWYRQTLGQGPEFLTYFQNEAQLEKSRLLSDRFSAERPKGSFSTLEIQRTEQGDSAMYLCASSSIGNTEAFFGQGTRLTVV.